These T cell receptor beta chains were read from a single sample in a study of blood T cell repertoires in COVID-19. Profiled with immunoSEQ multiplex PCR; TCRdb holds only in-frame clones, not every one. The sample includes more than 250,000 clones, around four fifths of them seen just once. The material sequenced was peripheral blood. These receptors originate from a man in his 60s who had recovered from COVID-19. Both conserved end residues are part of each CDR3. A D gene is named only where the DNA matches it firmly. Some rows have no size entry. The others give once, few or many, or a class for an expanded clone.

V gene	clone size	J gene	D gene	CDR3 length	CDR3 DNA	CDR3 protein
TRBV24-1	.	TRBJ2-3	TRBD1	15	TGTGCCACCAGTGATGACAGGGGGCGCAGTGATACGCAGTATTTT	CATSDDRGRSDTQYF
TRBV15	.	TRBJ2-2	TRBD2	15	TGTGCCACCAGCAGAGGGACTAGGAACACCGGGGAGCTGTTTTTT	CATSRGTRNTGELFF
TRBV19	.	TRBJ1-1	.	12	TGTGCCAGGGACGGACAGAACACTGAAGCTTTCTTT	CARDGQNTEAFF
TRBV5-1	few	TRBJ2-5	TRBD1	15	TGCGCCAGCAGCTTGGGGACAGGGGTTGGAGAGACCCAGTACTTC	CASSLGTGVGETQYF
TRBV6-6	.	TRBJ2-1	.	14	TGTGCCGCGGAAAGACCAGGGGGGAGCAATGAGCAGTTCTTC	CAAERPGGSNEQFF
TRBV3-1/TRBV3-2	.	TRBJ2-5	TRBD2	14	TGTGCCAGCAGCCCTAGCGGGAGAGGAGAGACCCAGTACTTC	CASSPSGRGETQYF
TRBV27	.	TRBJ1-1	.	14	TGTGCCAGCAGTTCAACCATAAAGCGGGCTGAAGCTTTCTTT	CASSSTIKRAEAFF
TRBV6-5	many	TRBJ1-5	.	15	TGTGCCAGCAGTCCCACAGGGTATAGCAATCAGCCCCAGCATTTT	CASSPTGYSNQPQHF
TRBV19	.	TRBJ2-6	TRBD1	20	TGTGCCAGTAGTATTGTTGGACAGGGGAGCCTGGGCTCTGGGGCCAACGTCCTGACTTTC	CASSIVGQGSLGSGANVLTF
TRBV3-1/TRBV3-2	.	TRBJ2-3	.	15	TGTGCCAGCAGCCAAGGGGGCGGCTACACAGATACGCAGTATTTT	CASSQGGGYTDTQYF
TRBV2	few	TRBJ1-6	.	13	TGTGCCAGCAGTGTGGGGAGCAATTCACCCCTCCACTTT	CASSVGSNSPLHF
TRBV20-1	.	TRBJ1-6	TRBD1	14	TGCAGTGCTAGTGCGAGACAGGGCAATTCACCCCTCCACTTT	CSASARQGNSPLHF
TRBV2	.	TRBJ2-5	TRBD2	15	TGTGCCAGCAGTGAAACCGGGACTAGATCGGAGACCCAGTACTTC	CASSETGTRSETQYF
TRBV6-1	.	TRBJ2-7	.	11	TGTGCCAGCAGTGACCAGAACGAGCAGTACTTC	CASSDQNEQYF
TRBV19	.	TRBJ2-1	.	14	TGTGCCAGTTCGTTTCCCGGCTCCTACAATGAGCAGTTCTTC	CASSFPGSYNEQFF
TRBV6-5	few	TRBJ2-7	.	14	TGTGCCAGCAGAATCAGGTATCAGTCCTACGAGCAGTACTTC	CASRIRYQSYEQYF
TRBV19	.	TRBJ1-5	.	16	TGTGCCAGTAGTATATTGATAAACTATAGCAATCAGCCCCAGCATTTT	CASSILINYSNQPQHF
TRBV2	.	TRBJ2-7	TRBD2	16	TGTGCCAGCAGTGAGGGCCTAGCGGGAGGGCCTTACGAGCAGTACTTC	CASSEGLAGGPYEQYF
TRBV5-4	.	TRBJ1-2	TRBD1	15	TGTGCCAGCAGCTTGTTTAGTACAGGGGGCTTTGGCTACACCTTC	CASSLFSTGGFGYTF
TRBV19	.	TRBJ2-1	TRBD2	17	TGTGCCAGTAGTTTTCCGACTAGCGGGATTTCCTACAATGAGCAGTTCTTC	CASSFPTSGISYNEQFF
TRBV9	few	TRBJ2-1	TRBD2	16	TGTGCCAGCAGCGTAGATGAGGGCGGGAGCTGGAATGAGCAGTTCTTC	CASSVDEGGSWNEQFF
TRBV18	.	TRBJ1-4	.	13	TGTGCCAGCTCCACGGACAGTAATGAAAAACTGTTTTTT	CASSTDSNEKLFF
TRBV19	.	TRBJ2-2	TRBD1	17	TGTGCCAGTAGCAAGATCCCGGGACAGGCAAACACCGGGGAGCTGTTTTTT	CASSKIPGQANTGELFF
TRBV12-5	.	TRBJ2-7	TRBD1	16	TGTGCTAGTGGTTCCCTCGCCGGGACAGTAGCCTACGAGCAGTACTTC	CASGSLAGTVAYEQYF
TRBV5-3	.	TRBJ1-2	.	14	TGTGCCAGAAGCTTGTCATCAGGGATAGGTGGCTACACCTTC	CARSLSSGIGGYTF
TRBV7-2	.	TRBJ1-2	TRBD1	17	TGTGCCAGCAGCTTAGGACAGGGGATAACGCTTTGGGATGGCTACACCTTC	CASSLGQGITLWDGYTF
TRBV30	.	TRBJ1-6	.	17	TGTGCCTGCGGGGGGCCAGGCGATTCCATATGGGGTTCACCCCTCCACTTT	CACGGPGDSIWGSPLHF
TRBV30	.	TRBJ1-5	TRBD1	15	TGTGCCTGGAGACAGGGGGAGAGGGACAATCAGCCCCAGCATTTT	CAWRQGERDNQPQHF
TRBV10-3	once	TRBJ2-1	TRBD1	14	TGTGCCATCAGTGATTCTGGACAGGACAATGAGCAGTTCTTC	CAISDSGQDNEQFF
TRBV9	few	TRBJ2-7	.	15	TGTGCCAGCAGCGTAGGAACAGGCGGCTCCTACGAGCAGTACTTC	CASSVGTGGSYEQYF
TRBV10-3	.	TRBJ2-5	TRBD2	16	TGTGCCATCAGTGAGTCGACTTCTAGCGGGCAAGAGACCCAGTACTTC	CAISESTSSGQETQYF
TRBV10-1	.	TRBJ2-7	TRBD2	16	TGCGCCAGCAGTAACCGACTAGCGGGGCCCTTGAACGAGCAGTACTTC	CASSNRLAGPLNEQYF
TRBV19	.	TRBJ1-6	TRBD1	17	TGTGCCAGTAGAAACTTCGGGGACAGGGGTTTTGGTTCACCCCTCCACTTT	CASRNFGDRGFGSPLHF
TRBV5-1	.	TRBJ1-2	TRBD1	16	TGCGCCAGCAGCTTGGGGACAGGATCCTCAAAAGCGGGCTACACCTTC	CASSLGTGSSKAGYTF
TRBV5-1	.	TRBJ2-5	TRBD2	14	TGCGCCAGCAGCTCGACGAGCGGGGGAGAGACCCAGTACTTC	CASSSTSGGETQYF
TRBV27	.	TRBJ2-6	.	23	TGTGCCAGCAGTTTATCGGGCCAGGGCTGGTCGGCCCTAACCTCCTCTGGGGCCAACGTCCTGACTTTC	CASSLSGQGWSALTSSGANVLTF
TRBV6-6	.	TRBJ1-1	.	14	TGTGCCAGCAGTTTCCCGGGTTCGAGCACTGAAGCTTTCTTT	CASSFPGSSTEAFF